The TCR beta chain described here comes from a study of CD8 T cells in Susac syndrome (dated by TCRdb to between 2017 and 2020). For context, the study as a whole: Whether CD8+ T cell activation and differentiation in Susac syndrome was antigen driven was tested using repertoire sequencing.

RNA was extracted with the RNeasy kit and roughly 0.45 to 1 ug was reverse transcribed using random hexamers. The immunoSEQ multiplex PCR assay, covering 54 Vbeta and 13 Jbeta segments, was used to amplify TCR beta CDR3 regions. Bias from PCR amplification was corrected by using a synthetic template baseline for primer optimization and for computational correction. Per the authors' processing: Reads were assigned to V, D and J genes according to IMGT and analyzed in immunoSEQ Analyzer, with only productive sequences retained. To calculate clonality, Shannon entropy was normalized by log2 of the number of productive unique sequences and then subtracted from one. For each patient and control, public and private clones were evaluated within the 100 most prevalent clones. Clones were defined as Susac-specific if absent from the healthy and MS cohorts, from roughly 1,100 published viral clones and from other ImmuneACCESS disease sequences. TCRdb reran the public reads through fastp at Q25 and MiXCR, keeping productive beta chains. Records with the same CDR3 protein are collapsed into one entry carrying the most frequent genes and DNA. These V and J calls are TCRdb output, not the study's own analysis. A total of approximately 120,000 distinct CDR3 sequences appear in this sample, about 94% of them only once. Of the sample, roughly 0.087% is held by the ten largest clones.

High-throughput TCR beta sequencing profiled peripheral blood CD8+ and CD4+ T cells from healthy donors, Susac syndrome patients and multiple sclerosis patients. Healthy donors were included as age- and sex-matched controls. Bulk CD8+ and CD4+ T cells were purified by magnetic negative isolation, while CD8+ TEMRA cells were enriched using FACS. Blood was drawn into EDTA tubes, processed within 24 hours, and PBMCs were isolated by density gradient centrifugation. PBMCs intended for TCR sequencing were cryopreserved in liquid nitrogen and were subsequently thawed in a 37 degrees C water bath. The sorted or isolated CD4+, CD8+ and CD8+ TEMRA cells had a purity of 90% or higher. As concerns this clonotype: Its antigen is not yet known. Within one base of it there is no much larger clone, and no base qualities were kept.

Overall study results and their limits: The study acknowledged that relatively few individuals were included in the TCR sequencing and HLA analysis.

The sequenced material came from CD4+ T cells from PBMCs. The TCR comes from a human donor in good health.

This receptor carries the CDR3 CASSPRGLAGGGEQYF. The DNA sequence follows: TGTGCCAGCAGCCCTCGAGGACTAGCGGGAGGAGGAGAGCAGTACTTC. This receptor chain uses TRBV3-1 and TRBJ2-7, with 14 middle bases fitting TRBD2. CDR1 and CDR2, looked up from the germline V gene (reference sequence), are LGHDT and YNNKEL. From cysteine to phenylalanine, the CDR3 is 16 amino acids long. The retained sequence is limited to the CDR3, 48 bases, with the frame set at the first base. V is cut back by 4 bases and J by 7 bases, with 9 bases in the junction unmatched.